A selection of T cell receptor beta chains follows, all from one sample in a study of T-cell reconstitution after alpha-beta-depleted transplantation in children. TCRdb independently ran MiXCR on the PCR reads; one entry per CDR3 protein. This table has about 200,000 distinct CDR3 sequences, around 7% appearing once. Here the sequenced sample was PBMCs, taken before TCRalphabeta/CD19-depleted stem cell transplant. The receptors derive from a boy younger than 10 with acute lymphoblastic leukemia, due to receive a stem cell transplant. Both conserved end residues are part of each CDR3. A D gene is named only where the DNA matches it firmly. Clone size, where shown, is once, few, many, or a class for clones that have expanded.

V gene: TRBV7-2; clone size: .; D gene: .; J gene: TRBJ2-3; CDR3 protein: CASSRNGQEGPDTQYF; CDR3 DNA: TGTGCCAGCAGCCGAAATGGACAGGAGGGCCCAGATACGCAGTATTTT
V gene: TRBV9; clone size: many; D gene: .; J gene: TRBJ2-7; CDR3 protein: CASSPGPNTYEQYF; CDR3 DNA: TGTGCCAGCAGCCCGGGACCAAATACCTACGAGCAGTACTTC
V gene: TRBV11-3; clone size: many; D gene: TRBD1; J gene: TRBJ2-3; CDR3 protein: CASSLQGADTQYF; CDR3 DNA: TGTGCCAGCTCCTTGCAGGGGGCAGATACGCAGTATTTT
V gene: TRBV4-2; clone size: .; D gene: .; J gene: TRBJ2-7; CDR3 protein: CASSHTLSASPYEQYF; CDR3 DNA: TGTGCCAGCAGCCATACTCTTAGCGCCTCTCCCTACGAGCAGTACTTC
V gene: TRBV7-2; clone size: many; D gene: .; J gene: TRBJ2-3; CDR3 protein: CASSLVAVIGDTQYF; CDR3 DNA: TGTGCCAGCAGCTTAGTTGCTGTGATCGGGGATACGCAGTATTTT
V gene: TRBV3-1; clone size: .; D gene: TRBD1; J gene: TRBJ2-1; CDR3 protein: CASSPQGASRNEQFF; CDR3 DNA: TGTGCCAGCAGCCCCCAGGGGGCAAGTCGCAATGAGCAGTTCTTC
V gene: TRBV5-1; clone size: few; D gene: .; J gene: TRBJ2-1; CDR3 protein: CASSPGTLYNEQFF; CDR3 DNA: TGCGCCAGCAGCCCCGGGACTCTTTACAATGAGCAGTTCTTC
V gene: TRBV18; clone size: many; D gene: .; J gene: TRBJ2-5; CDR3 protein: CASSRAIGDEETQYF; CDR3 DNA: TGTGCCAGCTCAAGGGCCATTGGGGATGAGGAGACCCAGTACTTC
V gene: TRBV28; clone size: many; D gene: .; J gene: TRBJ1-1; CDR3 protein: CASSLDWASGTAFF; CDR3 DNA: TGTGCCAGCAGTTTAGATTGGGCCTCCGGTACGGCTTTCTTT
V gene: TRBV7-9; clone size: .; D gene: .; J gene: TRBJ1-1; CDR3 protein: CASSPELNTEAFF; CDR3 DNA: TGTGCCAGCAGCCCCGAGCTCAACACTGAAGCTTTCTTT
V gene: TRBV27; clone size: .; D gene: .; J gene: TRBJ2-7; CDR3 protein: CASSFQEAYEQYF; CDR3 DNA: TGTGCCAGCAGTTTTCAGGAAGCCTACGAGCAGTACTTC
V gene: TRBV12-3/TRBV12-4; clone size: many; D gene: .; J gene: TRBJ1-1; CDR3 protein: CASSRWVSEAFF; CDR3 DNA: TGTGCCAGCAGCCGGTGGGTGTCGGAAGCTTTCTTT
V gene: TRBV7-2; clone size: .; D gene: .; J gene: TRBJ1-2; CDR3 protein: CASTKGHLNYGYTF; CDR3 DNA: TGTGCCAGCACCAAAGGGCACCTAAACTATGGCTACACCTTC
V gene: TRBV6-2/TRBV6-3; clone size: many; D gene: .; J gene: TRBJ2-7; CDR3 protein: CASSYGFLQRRREQYF; CDR3 DNA: TGTGCCAGCAGTTACGGTTTTCTCCAGCGGCGGCGCGAGCAGTACTTC
V gene: TRBV6-6; clone size: many; D gene: .; J gene: TRBJ2-7; CDR3 protein: CASSLHGEGEQYF; CDR3 DNA: TGTGCCAGCAGTTTACATGGGGAAGGCGAGCAGTACTTC
V gene: TRBV4-2; clone size: once; D gene: .; J gene: TRBJ2-5; CDR3 protein: CATRSGGSEETQYF; CDR3 DNA: TGTGCCACCAGATCCGGGGGCTCGGAGGAGACCCAGTACTTC
V gene: TRBV29-1; clone size: many; D gene: TRBD1; J gene: TRBJ1-2; CDR3 protein: CSVEDLRQGVNGYTF; CDR3 DNA: TGCAGCGTTGAAGATCTTCGCCAGGGGGTTAATGGCTACACCTTC
V gene: TRBV5-1; clone size: .; D gene: TRBD1; J gene: TRBJ1-5; CDR3 protein: CANLSGGGAGKPQHF; CDR3 DNA: TGCGCCAACTTATCGGGAGGGGGCGCAGGGAAGCCCCAGCATTTT
V gene: TRBV4-3; clone size: many; D gene: .; J gene: TRBJ2-3; CDR3 protein: CASSQGSKDTQYF; CDR3 DNA: TGCGCCAGCAGCCAGGGGTCTAAAGATACGCAGTATTTT
V gene: TRBV9; clone size: many; D gene: .; J gene: TRBJ2-3; CDR3 protein: CASSAGVTDTQYF; CDR3 DNA: TGTGCCAGCAGCGCTGGGGTCACAGATACGCAGTATTTT
V gene: TRBV20-1; clone size: .; D gene: TRBD1; J gene: TRBJ2-1; CDR3 protein: CSATGDRAISSYNEQFF; CDR3 DNA: TGCAGTGCTACTGGGGACAGGGCAATTAGCTCCTACAATGAGCAGTTCTTC
V gene: TRBV7-9; clone size: many; D gene: .; J gene: TRBJ2-1; CDR3 protein: CASSPRATASGEQFF; CDR3 DNA: TGTGCCAGCAGCCCCAGGGCCACCGCTTCCGGTGAGCAGTTCTTC
V gene: TRBV29-1; clone size: many; D gene: TRBD2; J gene: TRBJ2-1; CDR3 protein: CSVGDRGLAIDEQFF; CDR3 DNA: TGCAGCGTCGGGGACCGGGGACTAGCGATTGATGAGCAGTTCTTC
V gene: TRBV27; clone size: few; D gene: .; J gene: TRBJ1-4; CDR3 protein: CASSTGRTNEKLFF; CDR3 DNA: TGTGCCAGCAGCACAGGGCGCACTAATGAAAAACTGTTTTTT
V gene: TRBV7-2; clone size: .; D gene: TRBD1; J gene: TRBJ2-7; CDR3 protein: CASSLSGQASYEQYF; CDR3 DNA: TGTGCCAGCAGCTTGTCGGGACAGGCATCCTACGAGCAGTACTTC
V gene: TRBV7-8; clone size: few; D gene: TRBD2; J gene: TRBJ2-1; CDR3 protein: CASHPLFHSGYNEQFF; CDR3 DNA: TGTGCCAGTCATCCCCTGTTTCATAGCGGGTACAATGAGCAGTTCTTC
V gene: TRBV7-9; clone size: many; D gene: .; J gene: TRBJ1-2; CDR3 protein: CASSRGRYYTF; CDR3 DNA: TGTGCCAGCAGCCGCGGACGATACTACACCTTC
V gene: TRBV2; clone size: many; D gene: .; J gene: TRBJ2-6; CDR3 protein: CASSETIDSSGANVLTF; CDR3 DNA: TGTGCCAGCAGTGAAACCATCGACAGCTCTGGGGCCAACGTCCTGACTTTC
V gene: TRBV7-2; clone size: many; D gene: TRBD2; J gene: TRBJ2-7; CDR3 protein: CASSLQGGTSGTYEQYF; CDR3 DNA: TGTGCCAGCAGCTTACAAGGTGGGACTAGCGGGACCTACGAGCAGTACTTC
V gene: TRBV5-1; clone size: many; D gene: TRBD1; J gene: TRBJ2-1; CDR3 protein: CASSLVAGQDNEQFF; CDR3 DNA: TGCGCCAGCAGCTTGGTGGCTGGACAGGACAATGAGCAGTTCTTC
V gene: TRBV7-8; clone size: few; D gene: .; J gene: TRBJ1-1; CDR3 protein: CASSSDMNTEAFF; CDR3 DNA: TGTGCCAGCAGTTCGGACATGAACACTGAAGCTTTCTTT
V gene: TRBV6-1; clone size: many; D gene: TRBD2; J gene: TRBJ2-1; CDR3 protein: CASRRTSEAYNEQFF; CDR3 DNA: TGTGCCAGCAGGAGGACTAGCGAGGCCTACAATGAGCAGTTCTTC
V gene: TRBV3-1; clone size: few; D gene: TRBD1; J gene: TRBJ2-2; CDR3 protein: CASSRIRDRATGELFF; CDR3 DNA: TGTGCCAGCAGCCGCATTCGGGACAGGGCCACCGGGGAGCTGTTTTTT
V gene: TRBV6-6; clone size: many; D gene: .; J gene: TRBJ1-5; CDR3 protein: CASRYNQPQHF; CDR3 DNA: TGTGCCAGCAGATATAATCAGCCCCAGCATTTT
V gene: TRBV7-9; clone size: .; D gene: TRBD1; J gene: TRBJ2-5; CDR3 protein: CASTRQGVKETQYF; CDR3 DNA: TGTGCCAGCACCCGACAGGGGGTTAAAGAGACCCAGTACTTC
V gene: TRBV28; clone size: many; D gene: .; J gene: TRBJ2-2; CDR3 protein: CASSLWLGGTGELFF; CDR3 DNA: TGTGCCAGCAGTTTATGGCTTGGAGGTACCGGGGAGCTGTTTTTT
V gene: TRBV7-2; clone size: medium-sized; D gene: TRBD2; J gene: TRBJ2-3; CDR3 protein: CASSLGGGITSTDTQYF; CDR3 DNA: TGTGCCAGCAGCTTAGGCGGGGGGATAACTAGCACAGATACGCAGTATTTT
V gene: TRBV11-2; clone size: few; D gene: .; J gene: TRBJ2-7; CDR3 protein: CASSLGFGTLSSYEQYF; CDR3 DNA: TGTGCCAGCAGCTTAGGGTTCGGGACCCTGAGCTCCTACGAGCAGTACTTC
V gene: TRBV11-1; clone size: medium-sized; D gene: TRBD2; J gene: TRBJ2-1; CDR3 protein: CASSGDSGRANSRQFF; CDR3 DNA: TGTGCCAGCAGCGGTGATAGCGGGAGGGCCAACTCTCGGCAGTTCTTC
V gene: TRBV7-2; clone size: few; D gene: .; J gene: TRBJ2-5; CDR3 protein: CASSLISSIQETQYF; CDR3 DNA: TGTGCCAGCAGCTTAATCTCCAGCATCCAAGAGACCCAGTACTTC
V gene: TRBV11-3; clone size: few; D gene: TRBD2; J gene: TRBJ2-7; CDR3 protein: CASSFRASGRTSSYEQYF; CDR3 DNA: TGTGCCAGCAGCTTTCGGGCTAGCGGGAGGACGAGCTCCTACGAGCAGTACTTC
V gene: TRBV6-2/TRBV6-3; clone size: few; D gene: TRBD2; J gene: TRBJ2-1; CDR3 protein: CASSPRASGDYNEQFF; CDR3 DNA: TGTGCCAGCAGTCCCCGGGCTAGCGGGGACTACAATGAGCAGTTCTTC
V gene: TRBV11-2; clone size: many; D gene: TRBD1; J gene: TRBJ1-6; CDR3 protein: CASSPRDSGSPLHF; CDR3 DNA: TGTGCCAGCAGCCCCCGGGACAGCGGTTCACCCCTCCACTTT
V gene: TRBV12-3/TRBV12-4; clone size: many; D gene: TRBD2; J gene: TRBJ2-5; CDR3 protein: CASSSGGAQETQYF; CDR3 DNA: TGTGCCAGCAGTTCCGGGGGGGCCCAAGAGACCCAGTACTTC
V gene: TRBV20-1; clone size: few; D gene: .; J gene: TRBJ2-3; CDR3 protein: CSGRDAERDTDTQYF; CDR3 DNA: TGCTCAGGCCGGGACGCCGAGCGCGACACAGATACGCAGTATTTT
V gene: TRBV28; clone size: .; D gene: .; J gene: TRBJ1-1; CDR3 protein: CASSLLGPQGTEAFF; CDR3 DNA: TGTGCCAGCAGTTTATTGGGACCACAGGGCACTGAAGCTTTCTTT
V gene: TRBV6-5; clone size: many; D gene: TRBD1; J gene: TRBJ2-3; CDR3 protein: CASSDRGDTDTQYF; CDR3 DNA: TGTGCCAGCTCCGACAGGGGTGACACAGATACGCAGTATTTT
V gene: TRBV6-2/TRBV6-3; clone size: many; D gene: .; J gene: TRBJ2-1; CDR3 protein: CASSELNNEQFF; CDR3 DNA: TGTGCCAGCAGCGAACTTAACAATGAGCAGTTCTTC
V gene: TRBV12-3/TRBV12-4; clone size: many; D gene: .; J gene: TRBJ2-5; CDR3 protein: CASSKGGGGTQYF; CDR3 DNA: TGTGCCAGCAGTAAAGGGGGCGGGGGGACCCAGTACTTC
V gene: TRBV20-1; clone size: many; D gene: .; J gene: TRBJ2-4; CDR3 protein: CSARDGGNAKVGAKNIQYF; CDR3 DNA: TGCAGTGCTAGAGATGGGGGTAATGCTAAAGTTGGGGCCAAAAACATTCAGTACTTC
V gene: TRBV20-1; clone size: many; D gene: TRBD1; J gene: TRBJ1-3; CDR3 protein: CSARDSARSGNTIYF; CDR3 DNA: TGCAGTGCAAGGGACAGTGCCCGCTCTGGAAACACCATATATTTT
V gene: TRBV7-2; clone size: many; D gene: TRBD1; J gene: TRBJ2-3; CDR3 protein: CASSLDRGSDTQYF; CDR3 DNA: TGTGCCAGCAGCTTAGACAGGGGCTCAGATACGCAGTATTTT
V gene: TRBV20-1; clone size: many; D gene: TRBD1; J gene: TRBJ1-6; CDR3 protein: CSATHSRDRYNSPLHF; CDR3 DNA: TGCAGTGCTACACACAGCCGGGACAGATATAATTCACCCCTCCACTTT
V gene: TRBV6-5; clone size: many; D gene: TRBD1; J gene: TRBJ2-7; CDR3 protein: CASRSRDRDEYF; CDR3 DNA: TGTGCCAGCAGGTCCCGGGACAGGGATGAGTACTTC
V gene: TRBV20-1; clone size: once; D gene: TRBD2; J gene: TRBJ2-1; CDR3 protein: CSAQGWRGRYNEQFF; CDR3 DNA: TGCAGTGCTCAGGGCTGGCGGGGGAGATACAATGAGCAGTTCTTC